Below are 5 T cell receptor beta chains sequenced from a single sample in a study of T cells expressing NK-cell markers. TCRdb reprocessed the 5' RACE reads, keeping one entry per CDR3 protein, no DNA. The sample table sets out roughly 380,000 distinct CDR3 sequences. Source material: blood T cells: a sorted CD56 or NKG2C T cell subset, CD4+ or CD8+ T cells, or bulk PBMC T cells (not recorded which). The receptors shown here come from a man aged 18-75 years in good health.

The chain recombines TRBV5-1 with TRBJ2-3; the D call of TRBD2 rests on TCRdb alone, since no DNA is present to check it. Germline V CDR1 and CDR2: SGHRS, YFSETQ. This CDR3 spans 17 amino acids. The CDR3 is CASSWTPGLAGADTQYF.

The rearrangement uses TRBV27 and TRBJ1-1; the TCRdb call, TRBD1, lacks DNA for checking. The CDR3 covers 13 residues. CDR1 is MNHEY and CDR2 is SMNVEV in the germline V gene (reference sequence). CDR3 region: CASRPWGETEAFF.

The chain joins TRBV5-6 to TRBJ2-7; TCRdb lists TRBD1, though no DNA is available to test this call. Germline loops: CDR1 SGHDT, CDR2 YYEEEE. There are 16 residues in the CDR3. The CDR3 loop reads CASSPTGGRWSYEQYF.

The CDR3 spells CASSQAGNQPQHF. V gene TRBV3-1 combines with J gene TRBJ1-5; TCRdb selects TRBD1, and the lack of DNA leaves this call unchecked. Germline CDR1 reads LGHDT; CDR2 reads YNNKEL (reference sequence). This CDR3 region has 13 residues.

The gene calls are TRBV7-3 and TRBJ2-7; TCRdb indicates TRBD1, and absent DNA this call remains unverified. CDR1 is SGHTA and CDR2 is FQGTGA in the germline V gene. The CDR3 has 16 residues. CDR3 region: CASSLSVGAGQEEQYF. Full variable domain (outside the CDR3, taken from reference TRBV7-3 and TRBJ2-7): GAGVSQTPSNKVTEKGKYVELRCDPISGHTALYWYRQSLGQGPEFLIYFQGTGAADDSGLPNDRFFAVRPEGSVSTLKIQRTERGDSAVYLCASSLSVGAGQEEQYFGPGTRLTVT.